Each of the 17 T cell receptor beta chains below was sequenced from the same sample in a study of blood T cell repertoires in COVID-19 (dated by TCRdb to 2019 to 2021). The library was produced with the immunoSEQ multiplex PCR assay. TCRdb stores this immuneACCESS table with in-frame sequences only. Part of the clones is absent; in the studies checked, under half of the shortfall reflects unresolved V genes, and no reason is known for the rest. The sample table contains about 82,000 clones; only one count was recorded for around 89% of them. The ten largest make up approximately 1.2% of the sample. The material sequenced was PBMCs or T cells enriched from blood (not recorded which). Every receptor here comes from a woman aged 50 to 60 with acute COVID-19.

V usage is TRBV5-6 and J usage is TRBJ2-3; a possible D gene is TRBD1 (6 bases). V was cut by 4 bases and J by 3 bases, with 18 bases left in between. CDR1 and CDR2 (germline): SGHDT, YYEEEE. The CDR3 contains 16 residues. CDR3 region: CASSPKQGGYTDTQYF. The CDR3 DNA sequence: TGTGCCAGCAGCCCTAAACAGGGCGGCTATACAGATACGCAGTATTTT.

About this clone itself: Other DNA sequences of this sample code for an identical CDR3. The V and J genes are TRBV12-3 or TRBV12-4 and TRBJ1-1; maybe TRBD1 (6 bases). This CDR3 has 13 residues. The V gene lost 2 bases and the J gene lost 3 bases, with 7 bases spanning the gap. CDR3 DNA sequence: TGTGCCAGCAGTTTAAAGGGGGACACTGAAGCTTTCTTT. This codes for CASSLKGDTEAFF.

There are a few counts of this clone. The chain has TRBV2 and TRBJ2-7, with 9 bases that match TRBD2. Trimming took 8 bases from V and 7 from J; bases not matched to a gene: 15. The CDR3 has 15 residues. CDR1 SNHLY and CDR2 FYNNEI come from the germline V gene. CDR3 in DNA: TGTGCCAGCTCCCTTGAGGCTAGCGGGGCTACGGAGCAGTACTTC. Translating it yields CASSLEASGATEQYF. Drawing the rest from reference TRBV2 and TRBJ2-7, the complete variable domain is EPEVTQTPSHQVTQMGQEVILRCVPISNHLYFYWYRQILGQKVEFLVSFYNNEISEKSEIFDDQFSVERPDGSNFTLKIRSTKLEDSAMYFCASSLEASGATEQYFGPGTRLTVT.

This chain connects TRBV5-4 to TRBJ2-7, with 13 positions matching TRBD2. J lost 6 bases, V lost 1 base, and 7 bases had no gene match. The CDR3 is 16 amino acids. Germline CDR1 SGHNT, CDR2 YYREEE (reference sequence). As DNA, the CDR3 is TGTGCCAGCAGCTTGTCGGGGACTAGCGGGATTCGCGAGCAGTACTTC. Translating it yields CASSLSGTSGIREQYF. Using reference TRBV5-4 and TRBJ2-7 for the parts outside the CDR3, the full variable domain is ETGVTQSPTHLIKTRGQQVTLRCSSQSGHNTVSWYQQALGQGPQFIFQYYREEENGRGNFPPRFSGLQFPNYSSELNVNALELDDSALYLCASSLSGTSGIREQYFGPGTRLTVT.

The chain has TRBV14 and TRBJ2-1; possible D gene TRBD1, 5 bases. Trimming removed 0 bases from V and 11 bases from J, with 17 bases in between. CDR1 and CDR2 from the germline V gene are SGHDN and FVKESK. The CDR3 sequence is 15 residues long. CDR3 sequence: CASSQELGQWMKQFF. DNA for the CDR3: TGTGCCAGCAGCCAAGAGCTGGGGCAGTGGATGAAGCAGTTCTTC.

The chain has TRBV2 and TRBJ1-2, with D hard to call. This CDR3 region has 12 residues. Germline CDR1 and CDR2: SNHLY and FYNNEI. V lost 2 bases and J lost 3, with 4 bases in between. The CDR3 coding sequence is TGTGCCAGCAGTGAACCCTACTATGGCTACACCTTC. This gives the protein CASSEPYYGYTF.

The chain carries TRBV24-1 and TRBJ1-2; 7 bases align to TRBD1. V shed 4 bases, J shed 8 bases, and the junction held 15 bases outside the gene matches. There are 16 residues in the CDR3. The germline V gene encodes CDR1 KGHDR and CDR2 SFDVKD. In DNA form, the CDR3 reads TGTGCCACCAGTGACCCGTCGGAGGGGGCCGCAAGAGGCTACACCTTC. Translating gives CATSDPSEGAARGYTF.

The chain has TRBV12-3 or TRBV12-4 and TRBJ1-1; D is unresolved. The CDR3 spans 13 residues. V was clipped by 3 bases and J by 4 bases, with 9 bases between them. The CDR3 DNA reads as TGTGCCAGCAGTTTCTCGGGGTCCACTGAAGCTTTCTTT. This translates into CASSFSGSTEAFF.

This clone has only a few counts. This chain uses TRBV11-3 with TRBJ2-2; 9 positions agree with TRBD1. Germline V gene data show CDR1 as SGHNT and CDR2 as YENEEA. The CDR3 is 15 amino acids. V was clipped by 5 bases and J by 6 bases; unmatched bases: 7. As DNA, the CDR3 is TGTGCCAGCAGCGAGGGACAGGGAATTGCCGGGGAGCTGTTTTTT. It specifies CASSEGQGIAGELFF.

The chain is built from TRBV7-3 and TRBJ2-1; 13 positions match TRBD2. CDR1 is SGHTA and CDR2 is FQGTGA in the germline V gene. The CDR3 extends over 17 amino acids. Losses at the gene ends were 5 bases for V and 7 bases for J; bases not matched to a gene: 11. The CDR3, as DNA: TGTGCCAGCAGCCCCCTTCTGGGACTAGCGGGAAGGAATGAGCAGTTCTTC. Translated: CASSPLLGLAGRNEQFF.

The chain uses TRBV2 and TRBJ2-7; 9 nucleotides align to TRBD2. Germline V gives CDR1 SNHLY, CDR2 FYNNEI. The V gene end was trimmed by 3 bases and the J gene end by 0 bases; junction bases not matched to a gene: 12. This CDR3 spans 18 amino acids. CDR3 DNA sequence: TGTGCCAGCAGTGACAGCGGGAGGAGGGGGTATAGCTCCTACGAGCAGTACTTC. Protein product: CASSDSGRRGYSSYEQYF.

The chain recombines TRBV6-5 with TRBJ2-2, with a possible D match to TRBD2 (6 bases). V lost 8 bases, J lost 4 bases, and 11 bases lay in between. The CDR3 runs to 13 residues. Germline assignment: CDR1 MNHEY and CDR2 SVGAGI. CDR3 sequence: CASRGSSTGELFF. CDR3 sequence (DNA): TGTGCCAGCCGGGGGAGTAGCACCGGGGAGCTGTTTTTT.

This sequence joins TRBV24-1 and TRBJ2-2; maybe TRBD1 (6 bases). In germline, CDR1 is KGHDR, CDR2 SFDVKD. Trimming took off 3 bases at V and 7 bases at J, with 11 bases between the two ends. This CDR3 has 14 residues. The CDR3 DNA reads TGTGCCACCAGTGATACAGGGTTTGTCGGGGAGCTGTTTTTT. It codes for CATSDTGFVGELFF.

The chain carries TRBV7-2 and TRBJ1-4; tentatively, D is TRBD1 (6 bases). CDR3 length: 15 residues. The ends were cut back, 4 bases at V and 7 bases at J, with 16 bases in the middle. The germline CDR1 and CDR2 sequences are SGHTA and FQGNSA. CDR3 residues: CASSSSQGRGEKLFF. Here the CDR3 DNA reads TGTGCCAGCAGCTCCTCACAGGGTAGAGGTGAAAAACTGTTTTTT.

The rearrangement uses TRBV18 and TRBJ2-7; 8 positions agree with TRBD1. V lost 4 bases, J lost 7 bases, and 6 bases stayed unmatched. The CDR3 extends over 13 amino acids. Germline-derived CDR1 and CDR2 are KGHSH and LQKENI. CDR3: CASSRTGGGEQYF. DNA for the CDR3: TGTGCCAGCTCACGAACAGGGGGTGGAGAGCAGTACTTC.

This sequence joins TRBV14 and TRBJ2-3, with TRBD2 matching over 11 bases. This CDR3 is 15 amino acids long. Germline CDR1 is SGHDN and CDR2 is FVKESK. Trimming removed 5 bases from V and 7 bases from J; junction bases left unmatched: 8. The CDR3 reads CASSKTSGSSYTQYF. The CDR3, as DNA: TGTGCCAGCAGCAAAACTAGCGGGAGTTCATATACGCAGTATTTT. Full variable domain (remainder filled in from reference TRBV14 and TRBJ2-3): EAGVTQFPSHSVIEKGQTVTLRCDPISGHDNLYWYRRVMGKEIKFLLHFVKESKQDESGMPNNRFLAERTGGTYSTLKVQPAELEDSGVYFCASSKTSGSSYTQYFGPGTRLTVL.

V is TRBV7-9 and J is TRBJ1-1; D is possibly TRBD1 (6 bases). V lost 1 base and J 13 bases, leaving 13 bases between the germline ends. CDR1 is SEHNR and CDR2 is FQNEAQ in the germline V gene (reference sequence). CDR3 length: 12 residues. DNA of the CDR3: TGTGCCAGCAGCTTAGTTGCAGGGGAGTATTTCTTT. Its translation is CASSLVAGEYFF.